Here is one T cell receptor beta chain with its context. Here immunoSEQ multiplex PCR was the method, and the copy in TCRdb shows in-frame clones only, minus some. The data show 2 million to 2.5 million clones, roughly 93% seen once. The sample is drawn from a study of shared clonotypes between healthy human individuals. Germline assignment: CDR1 SGHAT and CDR2 FQNNGV. V was shortened by 6 bases and J by 4 bases, with 16 bases between the two germline ends. The CDR3 has 15 amino acids. The sample was naive CD4+ T cells from PBMCs. The subset is: CD45RA+ positively selected. This sequence originates from a young man in good health. Some clones in this sample may be carry-over from other donors' samples. The chain joins TRBV11-2 to TRBJ1-5; D may be TRBD1 (5 bases). The CDR3 loop reads CASSYGQRKNQPQHF. Written as DNA, the CDR3 is TGTGCCAGCAGTTACGGACAAAGAAAAAATCAGCCCCAGCATTTT.